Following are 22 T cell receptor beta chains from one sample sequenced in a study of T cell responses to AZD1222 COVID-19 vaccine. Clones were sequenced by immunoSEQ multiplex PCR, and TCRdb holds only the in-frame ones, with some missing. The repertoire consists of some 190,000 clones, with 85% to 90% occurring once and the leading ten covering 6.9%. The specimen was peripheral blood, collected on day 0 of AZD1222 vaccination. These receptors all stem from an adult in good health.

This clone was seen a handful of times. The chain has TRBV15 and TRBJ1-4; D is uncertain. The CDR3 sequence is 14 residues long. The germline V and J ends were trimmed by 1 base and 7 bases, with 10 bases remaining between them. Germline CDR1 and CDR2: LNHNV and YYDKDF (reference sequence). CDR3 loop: CATSRGGGIEKLFF. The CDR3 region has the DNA TGTGCCACCAGCAGAGGAGGCGGGATTGAAAAACTGTTTTTT.

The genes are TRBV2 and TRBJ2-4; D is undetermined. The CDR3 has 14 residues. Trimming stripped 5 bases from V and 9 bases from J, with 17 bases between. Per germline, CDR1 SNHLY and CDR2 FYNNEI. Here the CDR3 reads CASSPRSESGIQYF. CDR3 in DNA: TGTGCCAGCAGTCCCCGATCGGAATCTGGCATTCAGTACTTC.

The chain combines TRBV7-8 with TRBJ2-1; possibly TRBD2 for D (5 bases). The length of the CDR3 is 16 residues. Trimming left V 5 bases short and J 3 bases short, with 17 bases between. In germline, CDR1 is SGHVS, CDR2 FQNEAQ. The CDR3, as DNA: TGTGCCAGCAGCCTCCGGGCAGCGGCGTACTACAATGAGCAGTTCTTC. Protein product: CASSLRAAAYYNEQFF.

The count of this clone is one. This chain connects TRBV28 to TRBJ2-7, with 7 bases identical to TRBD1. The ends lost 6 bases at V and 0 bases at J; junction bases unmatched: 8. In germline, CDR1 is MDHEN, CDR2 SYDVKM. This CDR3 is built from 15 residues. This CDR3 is CASSRQGSRSYEQYF. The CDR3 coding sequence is TGTGCCAGCAGCCGACAGGGAAGCCGCTCCTACGAGCAGTACTTC.

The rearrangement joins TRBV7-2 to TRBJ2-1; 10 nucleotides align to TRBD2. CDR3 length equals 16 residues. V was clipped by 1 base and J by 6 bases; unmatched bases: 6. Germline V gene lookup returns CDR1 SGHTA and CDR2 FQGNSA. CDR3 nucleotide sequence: TGTGCCAGCAGCTTAGTTGTACTAGCGGGGAGCAATGAGCAGTTCTTC. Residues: CASSLVVLAGSNEQFF.

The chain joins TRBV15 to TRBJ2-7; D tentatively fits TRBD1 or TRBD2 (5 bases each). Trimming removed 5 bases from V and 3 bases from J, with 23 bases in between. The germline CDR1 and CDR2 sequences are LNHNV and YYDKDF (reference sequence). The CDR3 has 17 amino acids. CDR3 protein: CATSPRQGTYGDYEQYF. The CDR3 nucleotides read TGTGCCACCAGCCCCCGGCAGGGAACATACGGGGACTACGAGCAGTACTTC. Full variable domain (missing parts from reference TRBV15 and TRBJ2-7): DAMVIQNPRYQVTQFGKPVTLSCSQTLNHNVMYWYQQKSSQAPKLLFHYYDKDFNNEADTPDNFQSRRPNTSFCFLDIRSPGLGDTAMYLCATSPRQGTYGDYEQYFGPGTRLTVT.

CDR3 sequence (DNA): TGCGCCAGCAAGTTAGCGGGGGGAATTTCCTACGAGCAGTACGTC. Protein sequence: CASKLAGGISYEQYV. V gene TRBV10-2 combines with J gene TRBJ2-7, with 10 bases identical to TRBD2. Unmatched junction bases numbered 7, after V lost 7 bases and J lost 1 base. CDR1 is WSHSY and CDR2 is SAAADI in the germline V gene. The CDR3 extends over 15 amino acids.

The CDR3 here is CASSVGTGGRPGYTF. The CDR3 DNA sequence: TGTGCCAGCAGCGTAGGGACAGGGGGGCGCCCCGGGTACACCTTC. The chain couples TRBV9 to TRBJ1-2, with TRBD1 matching over 10 bases. The germline gives CDR1 SGDLS, CDR2 YYNGEE. CDR3 size: 15 residues. V lost 0 bases, J lost 11 bases, and 10 bases stayed unmatched.

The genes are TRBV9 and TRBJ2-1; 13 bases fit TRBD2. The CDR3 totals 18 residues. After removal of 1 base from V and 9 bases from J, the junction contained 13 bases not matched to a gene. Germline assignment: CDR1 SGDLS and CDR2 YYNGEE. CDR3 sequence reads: CASSVRTSGRDAPGEQFF. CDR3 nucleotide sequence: TGTGCCAGCAGCGTACGGACTAGCGGGAGAGATGCACCAGGTGAGCAGTTCTTC. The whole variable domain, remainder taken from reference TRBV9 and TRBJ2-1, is DSGVTQTPKHLITATGQRVTLRCSPRSGDLSVYWYQQSLDQGLQFLIQYYNGEERAKGNILERFSAQQFPDLHSELNLSSLELGDSALYFCASSVRTSGRDAPGEQFFGPGTRLTVL.

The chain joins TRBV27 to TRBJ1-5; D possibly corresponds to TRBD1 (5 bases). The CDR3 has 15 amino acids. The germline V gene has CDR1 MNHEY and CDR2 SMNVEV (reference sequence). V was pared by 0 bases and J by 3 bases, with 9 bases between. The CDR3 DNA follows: TGTGCCAGCAGTTTATCATCAGGGCCCAATCAGCCCCAGCATTTT. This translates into CASSLSSGPNQPQHF.

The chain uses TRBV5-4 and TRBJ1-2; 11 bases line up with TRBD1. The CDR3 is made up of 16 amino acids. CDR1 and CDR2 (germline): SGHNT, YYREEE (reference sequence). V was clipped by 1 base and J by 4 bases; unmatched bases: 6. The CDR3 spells CASSLQGTGGVYGYTF. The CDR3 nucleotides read TGTGCCAGCAGCTTGCAGGGGACAGGGGGGGTCTATGGCTACACCTTC. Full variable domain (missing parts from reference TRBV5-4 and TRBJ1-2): ETGVTQSPTHLIKTRGQQVTLRCSSQSGHNTVSWYQQALGQGPQFIFQYYREEENGRGNFPPRFSGLQFPNYSSELNVNALELDDSALYLCASSLQGTGGVYGYTFGSGTRLTVV.

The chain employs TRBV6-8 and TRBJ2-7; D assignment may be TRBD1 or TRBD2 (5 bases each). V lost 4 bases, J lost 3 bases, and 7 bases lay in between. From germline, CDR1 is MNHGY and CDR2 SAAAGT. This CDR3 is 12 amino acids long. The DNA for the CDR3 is TGTGCCAGCAGTTGGGACGGCTACGAGCAGTACTTC. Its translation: CASSWDGYEQYF.

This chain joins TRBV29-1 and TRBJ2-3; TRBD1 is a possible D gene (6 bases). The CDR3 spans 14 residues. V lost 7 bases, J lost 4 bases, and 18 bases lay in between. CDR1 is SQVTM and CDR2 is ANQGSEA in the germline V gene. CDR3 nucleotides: TGCAGCGCTTCCAAGGGGGTTTTGGCAGATACGCAGTATTTT. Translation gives CSASKGVLADTQYF.

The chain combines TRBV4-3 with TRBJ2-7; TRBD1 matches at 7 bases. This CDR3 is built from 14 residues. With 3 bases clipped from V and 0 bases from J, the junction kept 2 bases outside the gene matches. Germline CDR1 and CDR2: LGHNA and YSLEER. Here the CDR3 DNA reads TGCGCCAGCAGCCACCGACAGGGCTCCTACGAGCAGTACTTC. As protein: CASSHRQGSYEQYF.

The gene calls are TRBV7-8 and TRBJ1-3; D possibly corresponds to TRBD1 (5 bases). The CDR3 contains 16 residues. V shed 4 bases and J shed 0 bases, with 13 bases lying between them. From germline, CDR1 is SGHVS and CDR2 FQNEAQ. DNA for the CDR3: TGTGCCAGCAGCTCATCCCAGGGAGTCTCTGGAAACACCATATATTTT. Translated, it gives CASSSSQGVSGNTIYF. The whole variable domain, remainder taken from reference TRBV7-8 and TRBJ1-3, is GAGVSQSPRYKVAKRGQDVALRCDPISGHVSLFWYQQALGQGPEFLTYFQNEAQLDKSGLPSDRFFAERPEGSVSTLKIQRTQQEDSAVYLCASSSSQGVSGNTIYFGEGSWLTVV.

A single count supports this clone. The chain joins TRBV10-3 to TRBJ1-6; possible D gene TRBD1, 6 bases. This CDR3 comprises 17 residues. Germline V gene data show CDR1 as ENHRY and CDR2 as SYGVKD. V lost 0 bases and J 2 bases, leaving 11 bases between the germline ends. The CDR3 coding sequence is TGTGCCATCAGTGAGTCGAAAGGGGGACCCTATAATTCACCCCTCCACTTT. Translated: CAISESKGGPYNSPLHF.

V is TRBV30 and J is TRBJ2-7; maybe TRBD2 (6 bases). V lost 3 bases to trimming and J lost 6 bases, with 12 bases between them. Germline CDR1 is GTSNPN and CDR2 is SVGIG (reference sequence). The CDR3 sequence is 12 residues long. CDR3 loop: CAWSRPGLEQYF. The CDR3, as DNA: TGTGCCTGGAGCCGCCCGGGACTCGAGCAGTACTTC.

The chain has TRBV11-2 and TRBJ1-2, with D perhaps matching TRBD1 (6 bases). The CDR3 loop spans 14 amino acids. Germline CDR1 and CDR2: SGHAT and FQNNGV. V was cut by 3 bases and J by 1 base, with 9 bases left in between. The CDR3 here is CASSFGGSNYGYTF. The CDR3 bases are TGTGCCAGCAGCTTCGGGGGCAGTAACTATGGCTACACCTTC.

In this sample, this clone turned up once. The CDR3 is CASSYSQIRSSYEQYV. In DNA form, the CDR3 reads TGTGCCAGCAGTTACTCGCAGATAAGAAGCTCCTACGAGCAGTACGTC. The genes are TRBV6-5 and TRBJ2-7; D uncertain. Germline V gives CDR1 MNHEY, CDR2 SVGAGI. With 0 bases removed from V and 0 bases from J, the gap between germline ends came to 12 bases. The CDR3 runs to 16 residues.

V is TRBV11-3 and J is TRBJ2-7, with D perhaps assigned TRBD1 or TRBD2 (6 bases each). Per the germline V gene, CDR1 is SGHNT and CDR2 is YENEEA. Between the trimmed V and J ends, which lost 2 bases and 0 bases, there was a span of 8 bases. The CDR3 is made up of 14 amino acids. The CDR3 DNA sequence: TGTGCCAGCAGCTTAAGGGGGGCCTCCTACGAGCAGTACGTC. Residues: CASSLRGASYEQYV.

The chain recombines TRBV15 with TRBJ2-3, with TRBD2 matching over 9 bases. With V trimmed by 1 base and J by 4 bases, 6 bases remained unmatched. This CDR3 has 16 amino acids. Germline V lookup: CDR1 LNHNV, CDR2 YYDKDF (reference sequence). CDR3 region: CATSRAGGGASDTQYF. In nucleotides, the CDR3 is TGTGCCACCAGCAGAGCAGGCGGGGGGGCATCAGATACGCAGTATTTT.

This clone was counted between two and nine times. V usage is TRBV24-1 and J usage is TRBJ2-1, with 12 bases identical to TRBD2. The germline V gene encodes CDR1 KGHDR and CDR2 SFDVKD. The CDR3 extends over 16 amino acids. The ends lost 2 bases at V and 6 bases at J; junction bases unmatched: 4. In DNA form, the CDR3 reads TGTGCCACCAGTGATTCCGGGACTAGCGGGTTCAATGAGCAGTTCTTC. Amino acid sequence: CATSDSGTSGFNEQFF.